The sequence of this TCR beta chain was determined in a study of control samples from healthy donors and cancer patients. Germline values: CDR1 LGHDT, CDR2 YNNKEL (reference sequence). The CDR3 totals 13 residues. V lost 3 bases and J 5 bases, leaving 5 bases between the germline ends. Libraries were prepared by immunoSEQ multiplex PCR; TCRdb keeps only in-frame clonotypes and omits some of them. The repertoire holds some 150,000 clones, with about 90% as singletons. The sequenced material came from blood. This TCR derives from a man younger than 35 in good health. The rearrangement links TRBV3-1 (or the pseudogene TRBV3-2) to TRBJ1-6; D gene unclear. In DNA, the CDR3 is TGTGCCAGCAGCCAGCAGAATAATTCACCCCTCCACTTT. Protein sequence: CASSQQNNSPLHF.